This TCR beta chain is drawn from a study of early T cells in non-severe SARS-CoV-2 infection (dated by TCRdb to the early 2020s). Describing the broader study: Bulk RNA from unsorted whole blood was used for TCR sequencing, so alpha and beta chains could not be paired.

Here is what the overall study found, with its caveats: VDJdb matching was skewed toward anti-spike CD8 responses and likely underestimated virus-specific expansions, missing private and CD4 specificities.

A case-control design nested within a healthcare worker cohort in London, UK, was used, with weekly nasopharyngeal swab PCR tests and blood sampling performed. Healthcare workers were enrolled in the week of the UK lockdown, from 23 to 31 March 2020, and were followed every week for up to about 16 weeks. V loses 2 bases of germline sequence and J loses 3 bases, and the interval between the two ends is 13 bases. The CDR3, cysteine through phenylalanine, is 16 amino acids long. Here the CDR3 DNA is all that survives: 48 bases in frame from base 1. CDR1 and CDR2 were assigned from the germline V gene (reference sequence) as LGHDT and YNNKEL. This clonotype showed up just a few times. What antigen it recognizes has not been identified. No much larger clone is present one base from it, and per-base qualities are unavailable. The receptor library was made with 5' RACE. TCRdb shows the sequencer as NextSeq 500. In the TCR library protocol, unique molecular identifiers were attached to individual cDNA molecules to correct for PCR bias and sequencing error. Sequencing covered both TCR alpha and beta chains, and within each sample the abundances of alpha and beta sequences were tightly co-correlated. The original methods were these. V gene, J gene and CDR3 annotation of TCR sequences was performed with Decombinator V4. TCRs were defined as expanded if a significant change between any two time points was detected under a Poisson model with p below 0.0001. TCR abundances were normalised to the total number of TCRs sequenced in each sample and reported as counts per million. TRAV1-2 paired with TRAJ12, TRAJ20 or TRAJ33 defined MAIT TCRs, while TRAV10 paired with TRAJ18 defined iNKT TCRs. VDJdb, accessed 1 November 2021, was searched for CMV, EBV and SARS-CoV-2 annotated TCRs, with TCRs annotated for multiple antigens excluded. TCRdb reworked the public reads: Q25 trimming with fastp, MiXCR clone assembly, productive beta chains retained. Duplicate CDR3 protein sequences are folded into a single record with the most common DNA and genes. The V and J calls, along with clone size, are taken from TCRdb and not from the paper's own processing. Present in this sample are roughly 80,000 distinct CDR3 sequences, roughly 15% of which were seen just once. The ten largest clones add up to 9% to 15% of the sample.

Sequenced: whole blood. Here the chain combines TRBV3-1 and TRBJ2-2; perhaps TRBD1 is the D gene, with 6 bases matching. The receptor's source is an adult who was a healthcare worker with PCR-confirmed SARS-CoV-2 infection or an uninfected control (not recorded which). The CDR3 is CASSQQKRQDTGELFF. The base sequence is TGTGCCAGCAGCCAACAAAAGAGACAGGACACCGGGGAGCTGTTTTTT. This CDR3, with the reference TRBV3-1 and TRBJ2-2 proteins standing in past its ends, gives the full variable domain DTAVSQTPKYLVTQMGNDKSIKCEQNLGHDTMYWYKQDSKKFLKIMFSYNNKELIINETVPNRFSPKSPDKAHLNLHINSLELGDSAVYFCASSQQKRQDTGELFFGEGSRLTVL.